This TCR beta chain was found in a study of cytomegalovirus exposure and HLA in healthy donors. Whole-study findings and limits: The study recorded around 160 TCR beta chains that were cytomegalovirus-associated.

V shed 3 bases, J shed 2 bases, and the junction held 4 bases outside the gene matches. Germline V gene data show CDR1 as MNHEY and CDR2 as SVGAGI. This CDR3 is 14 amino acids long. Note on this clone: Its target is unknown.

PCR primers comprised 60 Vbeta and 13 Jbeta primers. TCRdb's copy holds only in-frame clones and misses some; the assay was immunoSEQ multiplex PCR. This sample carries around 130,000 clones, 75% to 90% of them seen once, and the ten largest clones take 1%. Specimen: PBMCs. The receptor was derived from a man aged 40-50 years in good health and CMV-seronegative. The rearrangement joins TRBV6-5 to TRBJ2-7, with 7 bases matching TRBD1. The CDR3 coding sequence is TGTGCCAGCAGTTATGAGGGGGCCACCTACGAGCAGTACTTC. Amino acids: CASSYEGATYEQYF.